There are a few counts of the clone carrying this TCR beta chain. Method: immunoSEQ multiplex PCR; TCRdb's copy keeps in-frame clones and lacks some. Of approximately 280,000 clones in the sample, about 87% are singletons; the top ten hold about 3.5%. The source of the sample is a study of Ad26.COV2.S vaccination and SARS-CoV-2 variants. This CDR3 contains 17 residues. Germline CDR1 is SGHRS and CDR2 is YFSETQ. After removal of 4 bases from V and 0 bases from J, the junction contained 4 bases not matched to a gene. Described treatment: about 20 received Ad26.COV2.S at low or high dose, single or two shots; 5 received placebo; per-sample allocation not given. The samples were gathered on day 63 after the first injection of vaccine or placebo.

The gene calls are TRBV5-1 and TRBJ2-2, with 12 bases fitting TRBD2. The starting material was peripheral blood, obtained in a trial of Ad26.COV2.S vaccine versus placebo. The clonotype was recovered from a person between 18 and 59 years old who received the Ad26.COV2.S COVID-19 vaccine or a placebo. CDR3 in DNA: TGCGCCAGCAGCGGAACTAGCGGGAGGACGAACACCGGGGAGCTGTTTTTT. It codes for CASSGTSGRTNTGELFF. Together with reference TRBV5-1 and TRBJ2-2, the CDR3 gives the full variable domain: KAGVTQTPRYLIKTRGQQVTLSCSPISGHRSVSWYQQTPGQGLQFLFEYFSETQRNKGNFPGRFSGRQFSNSRSEMNVSTLELGDSALYLCASSGTSGRTNTGELFFGEGSRLTVL.